This TCR beta chain was identified during a study of cytomegalovirus exposure and HLA in healthy donors. For the study at large: According to later analysis, the same platform produced the approximately 120 validation and around 730 first-cohort repertoires.

Findings of the study overall: Among the CMV-associated chains, three were confirmed in vitro as specific for CMV antigens. Reportedly, cytomegalovirus status was diagnosed with high sensitivity and specificity. Some TCR beta chains (roughly 150 of them) were listed as cytomegalovirus-associated.

This CDR3 is 15 amino acids long. Germline CDR1 is MNHNY and CDR2 is SVGAGI (reference sequence). Trimming took off 2 bases at V and 5 bases at J, with 13 bases between the two ends. Measured with immunoSEQ multiplex PCR; TCRdb has only the in-frame clones, and not every one. The sample has roughly 130,000 clones, about 86% seen once. About this clone: The antigen is unknown.

The sequence came from a man younger than 35 in good health and CMV-seronegative. Sequenced sample: PBMCs. The J gene is TRBJ1-5, the V gene TRBV6-6; D might be TRBD1 (6 bases). CDR3 in amino acids: CASSYVGGRDQPQHF. In DNA, the CDR3 is TGTGCCAGCAGTTACGTTGGGGGCCGGGATCAGCCCCAGCATTTT.